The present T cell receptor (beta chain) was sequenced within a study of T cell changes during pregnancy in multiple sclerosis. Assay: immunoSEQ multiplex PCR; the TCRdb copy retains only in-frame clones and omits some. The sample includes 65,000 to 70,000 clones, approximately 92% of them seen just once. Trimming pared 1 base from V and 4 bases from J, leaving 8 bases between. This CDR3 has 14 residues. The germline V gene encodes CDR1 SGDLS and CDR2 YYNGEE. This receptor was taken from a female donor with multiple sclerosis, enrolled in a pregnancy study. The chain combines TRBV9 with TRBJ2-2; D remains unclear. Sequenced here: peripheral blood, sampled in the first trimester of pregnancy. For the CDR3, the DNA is TGTGCCAGCAGCGTAAACAGTGGCACCGGGGAGCTGTTTTTT. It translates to CASSVNSGTGELFF.